The subject of this entry is one TCR beta chain. Its antigen is unknown. The CDR3 sequence is 12 residues long. The ends lost 6 bases at V and 5 bases at J; junction bases unmatched: 3. The germline V gene encodes CDR1 MDHEN and CDR2 SYDVKM. This sample stems from a study of cytomegalovirus exposure and HLA in healthy donors. Regarding the study as a whole: In a later analysis, HLA-C alleles had the fewest associated TCRs, DRB1 alleles the most. Analysis performed later found roughly 17,000 TCR beta sequences associated with HLA alleles at 0.05 false discovery rate.

13 Jbeta primers and 60 Vbeta primers were used for the PCR. Generated by immunoSEQ multiplex PCR, the TCRdb table keeps only in-frame clones and is missing some. The profile shows 180,000 or so clones, around 80% of them singletons. The gene calls are TRBV28 and TRBJ1-1, with 7 positions matching TRBD1. Input material: PBMCs. The TCR comes from a man between 35 and 55 years old in good health and CMV-seronegative. The CDR3 sequence is CASRAGQTEAFF. Here the CDR3 DNA reads TGTGCCAGCAGGGCGGGACAGACTGAAGCTTTCTTT.